This note documents a single T cell receptor beta chain sequence. The data are from a study of PD-L1 blockade in urothelial cancer. Looking at the study overall: Of 29 to 30 patients, about two dozen were males with bladder-origin urothelial cancer. The patients had undergone anywhere from 0 to 3 prior chemotherapy regimens.

Noted time point: peripheral blood 6 weeks after treatment start. The diagnosis in patients was locally advanced or metastatic urothelial carcinoma. The CDR3 runs to 14 residues. The V gene's germline CDR1 is MNHNS and CDR2 SASEGT. Trimming shortened V by 5 bases and J by 5 bases, and 15 bases separated the two germline ends. TCRdb's table, derived via immunoSEQ multiplex PCR, lists solely in-frame clones and lacks some. The sample has 41,000 or so clones; 80% to 90% are singletons. The clonotype comes from a man in his 70s with urothelial cancer. The chain employs TRBV6-1 and TRBJ1-2; D ambiguous. The material sequenced was PBMCs, taken around atezolizumab (anti-PD-L1) treatment. This CDR3 reads CASSPERVGYGYTF. In DNA form, the CDR3 reads TGTGCCAGCAGTCCCGAGCGGGTGGGTTATGGCTACACCTTC.